This TCR beta chain was sequenced during a study of tumor-infiltrating lymphocytes in primary liver carcinoma. Study information: Tumors, staged T1-T3 N0M0, spanned about 4.2 to 10 cm.

Per germline, CDR1 MNHEY and CDR2 SVGEGT. V trimming: 6 bases; J trimming: 5 bases; junction bases outside the gene matches: 9. The CDR3 contains 15 residues. Out of unsorted whole blood came the blood RNA, and germline DNA was extracted as well. Study conclusions and caveats: Tumor region pairs showed greater overlap than either tumor-adjacent or tumor-blood pairs did.

TCR beta cDNA was prepared out of around 460 ng total RNA by means of a constant-region primer. Library construction for TCR beta comprised three nested multiplex PCR rounds performed with slightly modified ARM-PCR. TRBV1-TRBV30 forward primers paired with a C-beta reverse primer were used in the first two PCR rounds, which ran about 11 cycles each. Using its own MiXCR run on the multiplex PCR reads, TCRdb lists one record per CDR3 protein. The sample lists roughly 330,000 distinct CDR3 sequences, around 60% occurring once. As concerns this clonotype: Its antigen is not known.

The rearrangement uses TRBV6-2 or TRBV6-3 and TRBJ2-5, with 10 bases lining up with TRBD1. This TCR came from a man aged 35 to 55 with primary liver carcinoma and hepatitis B virus infection. Input material: peripheral blood. CDR3 residues: CASRMTGGTYETQYF. The CDR3 nucleotides are TGTGCCAGCAGGATGACAGGGGGCACATACGAGACCCAGTACTTC.